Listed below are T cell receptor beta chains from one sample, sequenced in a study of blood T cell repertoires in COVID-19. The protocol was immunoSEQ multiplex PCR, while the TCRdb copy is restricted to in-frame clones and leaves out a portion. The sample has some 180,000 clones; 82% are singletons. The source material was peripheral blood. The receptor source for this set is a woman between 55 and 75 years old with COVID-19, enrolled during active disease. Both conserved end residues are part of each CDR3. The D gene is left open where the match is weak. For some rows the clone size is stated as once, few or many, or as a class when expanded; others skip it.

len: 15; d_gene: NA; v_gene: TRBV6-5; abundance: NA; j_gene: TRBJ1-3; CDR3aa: CASSRVGVSGNTIYF; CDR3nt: TGTGCCAGCAGTCGGGTCGGAGTCTCTGGAAACACCATATATTTT
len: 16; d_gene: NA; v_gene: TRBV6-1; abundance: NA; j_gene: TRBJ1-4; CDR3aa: CASSEAPRGSYEKLFF; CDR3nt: TGTGCCAGCAGTGAAGCGCCAAGGGGGAGTTATGAAAAACTGTTTTTT
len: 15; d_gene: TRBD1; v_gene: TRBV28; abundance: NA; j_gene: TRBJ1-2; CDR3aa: CASSSTPDRVRGYTF; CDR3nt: TGTGCCAGCAGTTCCACCCCCGACAGGGTTCGTGGCTACACCTTC
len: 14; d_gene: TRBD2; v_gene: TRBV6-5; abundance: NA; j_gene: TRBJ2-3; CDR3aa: CASRLSGSTDTQYF; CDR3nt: TGTGCCAGCAGACTTAGCGGGAGCACAGATACGCAGTATTTT
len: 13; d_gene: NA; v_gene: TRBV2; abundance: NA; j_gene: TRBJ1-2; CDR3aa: CASSEQGYYGYTF; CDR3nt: TGTGCCAGCAGTGAACAGGGATACTATGGCTACACCTTC
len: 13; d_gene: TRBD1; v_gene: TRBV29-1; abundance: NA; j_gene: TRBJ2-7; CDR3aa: CSVTGQGSNEQYF; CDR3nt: TGCAGCGTTACGGGACAGGGAAGCAACGAGCAGTACTTC
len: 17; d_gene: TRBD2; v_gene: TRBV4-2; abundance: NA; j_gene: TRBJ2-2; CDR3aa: CASSQGLAGRYTGELFF; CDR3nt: TGTGCCAGCAGCCAAGGGCTAGCGGGGCGTTACACCGGGGAGCTGTTTTTT
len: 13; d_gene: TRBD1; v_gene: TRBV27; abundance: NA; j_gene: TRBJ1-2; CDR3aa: CASSGTVSSGYTF; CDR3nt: TGTGCCAGCAGCGGGACAGTGTCATCTGGCTACACCTTC
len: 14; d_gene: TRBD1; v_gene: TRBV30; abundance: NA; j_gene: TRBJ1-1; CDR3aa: CAWRMGQSNTEAFF; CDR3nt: TGTGCCTGGAGGATGGGACAGTCGAACACTGAAGCTTTCTTT
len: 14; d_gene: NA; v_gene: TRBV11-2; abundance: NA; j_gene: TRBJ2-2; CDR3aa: CASSLSSLGGELFF; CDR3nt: TGTGCCAGCAGCTTATCTTCGCTAGGCGGGGAGCTGTTTTTT
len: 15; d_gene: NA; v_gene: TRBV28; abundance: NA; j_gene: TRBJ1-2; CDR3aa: CASTFSLQGRHGYTF; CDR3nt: TGTGCCAGCACTTTTTCCCTCCAGGGAAGGCACGGCTACACCTTC
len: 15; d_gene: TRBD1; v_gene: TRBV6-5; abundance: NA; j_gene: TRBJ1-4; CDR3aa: CASSPLTGGGKKLFF; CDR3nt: TGTGCCAGCAGCCCATTGACAGGGGGCGGAAAAAAACTGTTTTTT
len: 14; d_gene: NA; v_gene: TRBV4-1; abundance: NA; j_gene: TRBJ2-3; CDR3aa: CASSPSGRSDTQYF; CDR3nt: TGCGCCAGCAGCCCTTCAGGGAGGTCAGATACGCAGTATTTT
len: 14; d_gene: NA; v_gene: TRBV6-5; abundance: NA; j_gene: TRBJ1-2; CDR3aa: CASSPPADSDGYTF; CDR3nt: TGTGCCAGCAGTCCCCCTGCGGACAGTGATGGCTACACCTTC
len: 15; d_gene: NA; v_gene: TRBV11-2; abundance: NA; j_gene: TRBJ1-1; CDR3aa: CASGIAGWLNTEAFF; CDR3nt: TGTGCCAGCGGAATCGCGGGGTGGTTGAACACTGAAGCTTTCTTT
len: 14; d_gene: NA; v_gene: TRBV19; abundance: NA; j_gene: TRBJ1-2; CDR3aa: CASSLRQGYYGYTF; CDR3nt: TGTGCCAGCTCCCTCCGTCAGGGTTACTATGGCTACACCTTC
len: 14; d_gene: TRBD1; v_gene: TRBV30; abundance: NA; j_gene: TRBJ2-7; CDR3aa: CAVGFRGISYEQYF; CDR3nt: TGTGCGGTTGGATTCAGGGGGATCTCCTACGAGCAGTACTTC
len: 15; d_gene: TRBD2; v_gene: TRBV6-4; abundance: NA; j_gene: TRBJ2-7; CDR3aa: CASRLTSGNNYEQYF; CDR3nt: TGTGCCAGCAGACTTACTAGCGGGAATAACTACGAGCAGTACTTC
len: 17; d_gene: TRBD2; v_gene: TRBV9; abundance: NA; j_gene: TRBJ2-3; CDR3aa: CASSVGQLAGTPTTQYF; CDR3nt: TGTGCCAGCAGCGTAGGACAGCTAGCGGGGACACCAACTACGCAGTATTTT
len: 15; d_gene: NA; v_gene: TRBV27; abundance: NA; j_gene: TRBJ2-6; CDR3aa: CASSLGLVGANVLTF; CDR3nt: TGTGCCAGCAGTTTAGGGCTCGTCGGGGCCAACGTCCTGACTTTC
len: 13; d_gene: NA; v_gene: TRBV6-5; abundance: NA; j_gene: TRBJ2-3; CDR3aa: CASSSFRTDTQYF; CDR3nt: TGTGCCAGCAGTTCCTTTCGCACAGATACGCAGTATTTT
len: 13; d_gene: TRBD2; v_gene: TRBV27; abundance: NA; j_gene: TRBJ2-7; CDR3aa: CASSLAGAYEQYF; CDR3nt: TGTGCCAGCAGTTTAGCGGGAGCCTACGAGCAGTACTTC
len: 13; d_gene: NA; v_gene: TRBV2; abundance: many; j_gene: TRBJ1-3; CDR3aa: CASSLTGGNTIYF; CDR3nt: TGTGCCAGCAGTTTGACAGGTGGAAACACCATATATTTT
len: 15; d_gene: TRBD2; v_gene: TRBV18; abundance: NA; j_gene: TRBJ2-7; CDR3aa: CASSPLSGRSYEQYF; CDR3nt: TGTGCCAGCTCACCATTAAGCGGGAGGAGCTACGAGCAGTACTTC
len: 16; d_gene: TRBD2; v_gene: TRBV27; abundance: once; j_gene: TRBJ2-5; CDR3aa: CASSLVGAGGGETQYF; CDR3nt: TGTGCCAGCAGTTTGGTGGGAGCGGGGGGCGGAGAGACCCAGTACTTC
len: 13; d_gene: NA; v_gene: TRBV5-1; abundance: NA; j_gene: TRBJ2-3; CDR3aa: CASSPQGPDTQYF; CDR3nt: TGCGCCAGCAGCCCGCAGGGGCCAGATACGCAGTATTTT
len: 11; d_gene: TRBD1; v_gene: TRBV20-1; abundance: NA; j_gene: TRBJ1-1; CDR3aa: CSAVGQGRAFF; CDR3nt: TGCAGTGCTGTCGGACAGGGACGAGCTTTCTTT
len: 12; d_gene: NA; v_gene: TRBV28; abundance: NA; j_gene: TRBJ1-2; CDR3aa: CASSSRVAGYTF; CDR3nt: TGTGCCAGCAGTTCCAGGGTTGCGGGCTACACCTTC
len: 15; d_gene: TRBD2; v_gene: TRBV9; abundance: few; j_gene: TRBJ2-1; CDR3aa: CASSRIAGLNNEQFF; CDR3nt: TGTGCCAGCAGCCGTATAGCGGGGCTTAACAATGAGCAGTTCTTC
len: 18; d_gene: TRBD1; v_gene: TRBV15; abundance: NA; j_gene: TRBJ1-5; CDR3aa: CATSRDQDRGLSLQPQHF; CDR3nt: TGTGCCACCAGCAGAGATCAGGACAGGGGGCTAAGTCTTCAGCCCCAGCATTTT
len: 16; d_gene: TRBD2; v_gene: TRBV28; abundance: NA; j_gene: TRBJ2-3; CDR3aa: CASSLGRGESTDTQYF; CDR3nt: TGTGCCAGCAGTTTAGGGCGGGGGGAAAGCACAGATACGCAGTATTTT
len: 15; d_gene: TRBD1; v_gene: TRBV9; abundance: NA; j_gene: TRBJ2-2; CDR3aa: CASSVWTGGTGELFF; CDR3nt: TGTGCCAGCAGCGTTTGGACAGGGGGGACCGGGGAGCTGTTTTTT
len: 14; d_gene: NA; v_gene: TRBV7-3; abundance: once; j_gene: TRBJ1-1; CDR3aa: CASSLNPGGTEAFF; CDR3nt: TGTGCCAGCAGCTTAAATCCCGGGGGCACTGAAGCTTTCTTT
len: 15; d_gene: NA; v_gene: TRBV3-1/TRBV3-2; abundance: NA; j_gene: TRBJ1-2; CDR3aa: CASSQEGRGNYGYTF; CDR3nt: TGTGCCAGCAGCCAAGAGGGTCGGGGTAACTATGGCTACACCTTC
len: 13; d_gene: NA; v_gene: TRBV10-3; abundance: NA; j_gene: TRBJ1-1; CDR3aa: CAINGHENTEAFF; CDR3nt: TGTGCCATCAATGGACACGAGAACACTGAAGCTTTCTTT
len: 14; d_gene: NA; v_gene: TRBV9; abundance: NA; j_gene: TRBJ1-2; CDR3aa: CASSVDNSNYGYTF; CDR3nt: TGTGCCAGCAGCGTAGATAACTCTAACTATGGCTACACCTTC
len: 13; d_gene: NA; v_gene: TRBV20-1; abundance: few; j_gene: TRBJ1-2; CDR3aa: CSASRVYPPGYTF; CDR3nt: TGCAGTGCTAGTCGTGTCTACCCTCCTGGCTACACCTTC
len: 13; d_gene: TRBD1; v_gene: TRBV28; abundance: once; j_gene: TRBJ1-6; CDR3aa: CASDRGMNSPLHF; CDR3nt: TGTGCCAGCGACAGGGGGATGAATTCACCCCTCCACTTT
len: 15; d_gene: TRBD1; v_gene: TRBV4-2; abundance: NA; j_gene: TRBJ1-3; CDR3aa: CASSQHRGRGNTIYF; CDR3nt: TGTGCCAGCAGCCAACACAGGGGCCGAGGTAACACCATATATTTT
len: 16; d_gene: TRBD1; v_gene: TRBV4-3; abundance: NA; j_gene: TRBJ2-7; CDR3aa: CASSQSPGTGTYEQYF; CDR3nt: TGCGCCAGCAGCCAAAGCCCCGGGACAGGGACCTACGAGCAGTACTTC
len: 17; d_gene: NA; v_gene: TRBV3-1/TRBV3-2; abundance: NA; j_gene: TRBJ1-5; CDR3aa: CASSQDRQGGSNQPQHF; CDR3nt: TGTGCCAGCAGCCAAGATCGGCAGGGAGGGAGCAATCAGCCCCAGCATTTT
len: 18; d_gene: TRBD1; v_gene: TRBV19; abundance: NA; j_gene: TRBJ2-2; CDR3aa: CASSIGPGQGNPTGELFF; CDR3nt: TGCGCCAGTAGTATAGGGCCGGGACAGGGTAATCCCACCGGGGAGCTGTTTTTT
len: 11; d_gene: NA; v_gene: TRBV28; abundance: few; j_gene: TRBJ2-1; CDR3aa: CASRERYEQFF; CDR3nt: TGTGCCAGCAGAGAGAGATATGAGCAGTTCTTC
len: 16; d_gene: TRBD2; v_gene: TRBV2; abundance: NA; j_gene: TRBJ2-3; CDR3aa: CASSDPGLAKADTQYF; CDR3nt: TGTGCCAGCAGCGATCCGGGACTAGCGAAAGCAGATACGCAGTATTTT
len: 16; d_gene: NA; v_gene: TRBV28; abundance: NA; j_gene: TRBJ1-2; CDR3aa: CASSPEEPTMGYGYTF; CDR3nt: TGTGCCAGCAGCCCCGAGGAGCCCACTATGGGCTATGGCTACACCTTC
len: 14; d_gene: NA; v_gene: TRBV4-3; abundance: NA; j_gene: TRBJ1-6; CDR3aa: CASSQKGGGSPLHF; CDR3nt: TGCGCCAGCAGCCAAAAAGGGGGGGGTTCACCCCTCCACTTT